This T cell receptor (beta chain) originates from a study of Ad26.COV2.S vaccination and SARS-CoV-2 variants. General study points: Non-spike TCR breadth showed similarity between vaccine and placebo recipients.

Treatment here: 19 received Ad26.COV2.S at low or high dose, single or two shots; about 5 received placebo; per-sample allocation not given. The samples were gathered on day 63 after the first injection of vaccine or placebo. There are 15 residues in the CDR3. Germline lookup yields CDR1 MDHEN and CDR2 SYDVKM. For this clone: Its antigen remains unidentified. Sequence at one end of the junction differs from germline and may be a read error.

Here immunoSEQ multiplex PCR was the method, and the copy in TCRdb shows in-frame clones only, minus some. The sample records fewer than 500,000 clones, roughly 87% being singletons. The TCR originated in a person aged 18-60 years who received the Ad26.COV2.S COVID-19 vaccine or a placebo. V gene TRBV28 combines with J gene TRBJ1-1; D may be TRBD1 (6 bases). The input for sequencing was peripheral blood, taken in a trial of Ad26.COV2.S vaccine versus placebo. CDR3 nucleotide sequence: TGTGCCACCAGTTTACAGGGATGGGGGAACACTGAAGCTTTCTTT. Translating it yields CATSLQGWGNTEAFF.